The source of this TCR beta chain is a study of cytomegalovirus exposure and HLA in healthy donors. Germline V gene sequence: CDR1 SGHVS, CDR2 FNYEAQ. This CDR3 region has 13 residues. Trimming shortened V by 1 base and J by 1 base, and 4 bases separated the two germline ends. The PCR was carried out with 60 Vbeta primers and 13 Jbeta primers. In the original processing: Later analysis identified approximately 88 million unique TCR beta chains, about 10 million shared. TCRdb's copy holds only in-frame clones and misses some; the assay was immunoSEQ multiplex PCR. V, J and clone size are taken as reported in that table, and D and trimming were inferred from the DNA itself. The sample yields approximately 120,000 clones, over 70% seen once.

The TCR sequence derives from a woman between 50 and 59 years old in good health and CMV-seropositive. The V gene is TRBV7-6, the J gene TRBJ2-5; D uncertain. Material for sequencing was PBMCs. The CDR3 coding sequence is TGTGCCAGCAGCTTAGACTCCCAAGAGACCCAGTACTTC. It yields the protein CASSLDSQETQYF.